This TCR beta chain was recorded in a study of early T cells in non-severe SARS-CoV-2 infection. Study in general: Sequenced bulk RNA came from whole blood that was unsorted, and chains were unpaired.

Germline values: CDR1 SGHDN, CDR2 FVKESK. Trimming stripped 1 base from V and 6 bases from J, with 13 bases between. This CDR3 contains 15 residues. This clonotype was counted only a few times. Antigen: not known. Unique molecular identifier tags were affixed to discrete cDNA molecules. One entry per CDR3 protein results from TCRdb running MiXCR on the 5' RACE reads. Seen here are about 49,000 distinct CDR3 sequences, 10% to 15% observed once, and the top ten hold around 9.1%. Findings of the study overall: Database matching using VDJdb favored anti-spike CD8 responses, with private and CD4 specificities left missing.

This chain uses TRBV14 with TRBJ2-1, with D perhaps matching TRBD1 (6 bases). This receptor was identified in an adult who was a healthcare worker with PCR-confirmed SARS-CoV-2 infection or an uninfected control (not recorded which). Input material: whole blood. The CDR3 is CASSQVGALSNEQFF. DNA for the CDR3: TGTGCCAGCAGCCAAGTGGGGGCGCTCAGCAATGAGCAGTTCTTC.